These 23 T cell receptor beta chains were all obtained from the same sample, sequenced in a study of blood T cells in healthy people across ages. A second PCR, run for about 6 to 11 cycles, used a sample-barcoded 5' primer plus a J-beta primer mix. TCRdb reprocessed the 5' RACE reads via MiXCR and lists one record per CDR3 protein. This table has about 2 million distinct CDR3 sequences, 49% appearing once. The sequencing input was blood. The receptors derive from a middle-aged woman in good health.

The chain recombines TRBV2 with TRBJ1-5; D is unclear. V was cut by 7 bases and J by 0 bases, with 7 bases left in between. Germline assignment: CDR1 SNHLY and CDR2 FYNNEI. The CDR3 is 13 amino acids. CDR3 bases: TGTGCCAGCAAGGCAGATAGCAATCAGCCCCAGCATTTT. It yields the protein CASKADSNQPQHF.

There are a few counts of this clonotype. This chain uses TRBV3-1 with TRBJ1-6; D remains unclear. The V gene lost 4 bases and the J gene lost 5 bases, with 9 bases spanning the gap. CDR3 size: 14 residues. CDR1 and CDR2 from the germline V gene are LGHDT and YNNKEL (reference sequence). The CDR3: CASSPRAHNSPLHF. CDR3 nucleotides: TGTGCCAGCAGCCCGAGGGCTCATAATTCACCCCTCCACTTT.

Only a few counts were recorded for this clonotype. The rearrangement links TRBV5-1 to TRBJ2-7; 9 nucleotides line up with TRBD1. The V and J ends lost 3 bases and 1 base, in that order; junction bases with no gene match: 5. The CDR3 contains 15 residues. CDR1 and CDR2 (germline): SGHRS, YFSETQ. The CDR3 here is CASSWGTGISYEQYF. CDR3 sequence (DNA): TGCGCCAGCAGCTGGGGGACAGGGATTTCCTACGAGCAGTACTTC.

The chain combines TRBV20-1 with TRBJ1-6; D is perhaps TRBD1 (6 bases). The V and J ends lost 7 bases and 6 bases respectively, with 19 bases between them. Germline V gene sequence: CDR1 DFQATT, CDR2 SNEGSKA (reference sequence). The CDR3 spans 15 residues. DNA for the CDR3: TGCAGTGGGAGGGGAACAGGGAGGCGTAATTCACCCCTCCACTTT. Translated, it gives CSGRGTGRRNSPLHF.

This clonotype was observed at least ten times. V gene TRBV20-1 combines with J gene TRBJ2-1; 9 bases line up with TRBD2. Per the germline V gene, CDR1 is DFQATT and CDR2 is SNEGSKA (reference sequence). V lost 6 bases, J lost 8 bases, and 14 bases stayed unmatched. The CDR3 runs to 15 residues. CDR3 DNA sequence: TGCAGTGCCCCGGGACTAGCCACTTCCTGGGATGAGCAGTTCTTC. It translates to CSAPGLATSWDEQFF.

The rearrangement links TRBV4-2 to TRBJ2-5; 7 nucleotides line up with TRBD1. The CDR3 covers 14 residues. The V gene end was trimmed by 0 bases and the J gene end by 4 bases; junction bases not matched to a gene: 2. Per germline, CDR1 LGHNA and CDR2 YNFKEQ. The CDR3 reads CASSQDRGIETQYF. DNA of the CDR3: TGTGCCAGCAGCCAAGACAGGGGGATAGAGACCCAGTACTTC.

This clonotype was detected only a few times. Compared with germline, one end of the junction differs, possibly owing to a read error. The chain has TRBV5-1 and TRBJ2-3; D is unclear. Germline CDR1 reads SGHRS; CDR2 reads YFSETQ. This CDR3 has 14 amino acids. The DNA of the CDR3 is TGCGCCAGCGGCTTGGCATCGGCAGGAGATACGCAGTATTTT. Its translation is CASGLASAGDTQYF.

The genes are TRBV4-1 and TRBJ2-5, with 8 bases fitting TRBD2. CDR1 is MGHRA and CDR2 is YSYEKL in the germline V gene. Trimming cost V 1 base and J 1 base; bases outside gene matches: 11. There are 18 residues in the CDR3. CDR3 sequence: CASSQVNPSGGPQETQYF. In DNA, the CDR3 is TGCGCCAGCAGCCAAGTCAACCCCAGCGGGGGACCCCAAGAGACCCAGTACTTC.

The V and J genes are TRBV6-5 and TRBJ1-6, with unresolved D. The CDR3 length is 14 residues. V was pared by 2 bases and J by 6 bases, with 8 bases between. Germline CDR1 is MNHEY and CDR2 is SVGAGI. The CDR3: CASSYTVRNSPLHF. CDR3 sequence (DNA): TGTGCCAGCAGTTACACAGTTCGTAATTCACCCCTCCACTTT.

Details on this clonotype: At one boundary the junction diverges from the germline segment, which might be a read error. The rearrangement uses TRBV5-1 and TRBJ2-3, with a tentative D call TRBD2 (6 bases). Germline V gives CDR1 SGHRS, CDR2 YFSETQ. The CDR3 runs to 15 residues. The CDR3 bases are TGCGCCAGCAGCTTGGAAGGGACTGTCCAAGATGCGCAGTATTTT. Residues: CASSLEGTVQDAQYF.

The chain links TRBV27 to TRBJ2-3; D assignment may be TRBD1 or TRBD2 (5 bases each). V dropped 6 bases and J dropped 10 bases, with 23 bases sitting between them. This CDR3 has 15 amino acids. Germline lookup yields CDR1 MNHEY and CDR2 SMNVEV (reference sequence). The DNA for the CDR3 is TGTGCCAGCAGACCTTCGGGACGGACCGTCTTGGCGCAGTATTTT. Protein: CASRPSGRTVLAQYF.

The chain combines TRBV20-1 with TRBJ1-5, with D tentatively TRBD1 (5 bases). Trimming pared 1 base from V and 4 bases from J, leaving 11 bases between. This CDR3 has 14 amino acids. The germline gives CDR1 DFQATT, CDR2 SNEGSKA (reference sequence). This CDR3 is CSARARAGNQPQHF. The CDR3 DNA follows: TGCAGTGCTAGAGCCAGGGCGGGAAATCAGCCCCAGCATTTT.

The chain is built from TRBV6-1 and TRBJ1-2; D possibly corresponds to TRBD1 (5 bases). Germline V gene data show CDR1 as MNHNS and CDR2 as SASEGT. The CDR3 contains 15 residues. The V and J ends lost 1 base and 2 bases respectively, with 11 bases between them. CDR3 nucleotide sequence: TGTGCCAGCAGTGAAGTTGGGGGTGCAAACTATGGCTACACCTTC. This codes for CASSEVGGANYGYTF.

In this sample, this clonotype turned up once. The chain employs TRBV5-1 and TRBJ1-6, with 10 bases matching TRBD1. Looked up from germline, CDR1 is SGHRS and CDR2 is YFSETQ. Trimming took 0 bases from V and 8 from J; bases not matched to a gene: 2. This CDR3 has 15 amino acids. This CDR3 is CASSLEGTGDSPLHF. The CDR3 region has the DNA TGCGCCAGCAGCTTGGAAGGGACAGGGGATTCACCCCTCCACTTT.

The chain employs TRBV7-8 and TRBJ1-4; D is undetermined. Germline CDR1 reads SGHVS; CDR2 reads FQNEAQ. This CDR3 contains 14 residues. Trimming removed 1 base at V and 4 bases at J, with 7 bases between. CDR3 sequence reads: CASSLGLLNEKLFF. For the CDR3, the DNA is TGTGCCAGCAGCTTAGGGTTGCTTAATGAAAAACTGTTTTTT.

Concerning this clonotype: One junction end does not reproduce the germline sequence, and a read error may be involved. The rearrangement uses TRBV2 and TRBJ1-4; no clear D gene. CDR1 is SNHLY and CDR2 is FYNNEI in the germline V gene. The CDR3 has 14 amino acids. The CDR3 bases are TGTGCCTGCAGTGAAGTAGAGGGTATGGGAAAACTGTTTTTT. It specifies CACSEVEGMGKLFF.

CDR3 sequence: CASSLSTAKATNEQFF. Written as DNA, the CDR3 is TGTGCCAGCAGCTTATCTACGGCCAAGGCCACCAATGAGCAGTTCTTC. The chain has TRBV11-2 and TRBJ2-1; D call uncertain. Germline CDR1 is SGHAT and CDR2 is FQNNGV. The CDR3 totals 16 residues. The V end lost 2 bases, the J end lost 6 bases, and 17 bases lay between the germline ends.

The chain carries TRBV7-8 and TRBJ2-5; the D is unclear. The closer fit of TRBJ2-1 to the DNA end suggests the J call may be wrong. The CDR3 is 14 amino acids. Germline V gives CDR1 SGHVS, CDR2 FQNEAQ. The CDR3 DNA sequence: TGTGCCAGCAGCTCCAGACGGTTCCAAGAGACCCAGTTCTTC. Its translation: CASSSRRFQETQFF.

The chain links TRBV20-1 to TRBJ2-5; D possibly corresponds to TRBD2 (6 bases). V lost 5 bases and J lost 11, with 21 bases in between. This CDR3 contains 13 residues. Germline values: CDR1 DFQATT, CDR2 SNEGSKA (reference sequence). CDR3 nucleotide sequence: TGCAGTGCTGACCAACTAGCTAAAGATGAGCAGTACTTC. This sequence encodes CSADQLAKDEQYF.

This chain joins TRBV11-2 and TRBJ2-5, with TRBD1 as a possible D gene (6 bases). Germline V gene sequence: CDR1 SGHAT, CDR2 FQNNGV. Trimming cost V 1 base and J 2 bases, with 14 bases left between them. This CDR3 comprises 16 residues. CDR3 region: CASSLGPYRGQETQYF. The CDR3 coding sequence is TGTGCCAGCAGCTTAGGACCCTATAGGGGGCAAGAGACCCAGTACTTC.

This chain links TRBV7-3 with TRBJ1-2; 11 bases agree with TRBD1. V lost 5 bases, J lost 1 base, and 6 bases stayed unmatched. Germline values: CDR1 SGHTA, CDR2 FQGTGA. This CDR3 region has 16 residues. CDR3 loop: CASSRDRGTLNYGYTF. The CDR3, as DNA: TGTGCCAGCAGCCGGGACAGGGGGACACTTAACTATGGCTACACCTTC. The full variable domain, its missing parts supplied by reference TRBV7-3 and TRBJ1-2, is GAGVSQTPSNKVTEKGKYVELRCDPISGHTALYWYRQSLGQGPEFLIYFQGTGAADDSGLPNDRFFAVRPEGSVSTLKIQRTERGDSAVYLCASSRDRGTLNYGYTFGSGTRLTVV.

The chain combines TRBV29-1 with TRBJ2-1; 12 nucleotides line up with TRBD1. CDR1 is SQVTM and CDR2 is ANQGSEA in the germline V gene. The CDR3 runs to 18 residues. The ends lost 7 bases at V and 5 bases at J; junction bases unmatched: 18. The CDR3 nucleotides are TGCAGCGGAAACAGACCGGGACAGGGGGCATTAAGACACAATGAGCAGTTCTTC. It is translated as CSGNRPGQGALRHNEQFF.

J is TRBJ2-1 and V is TRBV7-2; no reliable D call. The germline gives CDR1 SGHTA, CDR2 FQGNSA. The V gene lost 5 bases and the J gene lost 8 bases, with 19 bases spanning the gap. The CDR3 is 15 residues long. The CDR3 DNA sequence: TGTGCCAGCAGCGCGAGCTTCGTGGCGTCTTATGAGCAGTTCTTC. Its protein product is CASSASFVASYEQFF.